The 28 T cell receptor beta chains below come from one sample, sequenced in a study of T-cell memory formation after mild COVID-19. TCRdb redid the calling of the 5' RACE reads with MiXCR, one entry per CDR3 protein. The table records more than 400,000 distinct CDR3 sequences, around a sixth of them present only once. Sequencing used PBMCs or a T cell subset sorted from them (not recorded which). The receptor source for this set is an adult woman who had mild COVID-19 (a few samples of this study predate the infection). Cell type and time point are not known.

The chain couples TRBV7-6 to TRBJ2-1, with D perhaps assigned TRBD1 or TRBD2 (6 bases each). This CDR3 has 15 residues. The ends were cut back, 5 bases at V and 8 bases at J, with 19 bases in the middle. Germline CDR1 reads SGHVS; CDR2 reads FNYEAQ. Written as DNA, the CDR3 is TGTGCCAGCAGCCTGCCGGCTATCGGGGGCGATGAGCAGTTCTTC. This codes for CASSLPAIGGDEQFF.

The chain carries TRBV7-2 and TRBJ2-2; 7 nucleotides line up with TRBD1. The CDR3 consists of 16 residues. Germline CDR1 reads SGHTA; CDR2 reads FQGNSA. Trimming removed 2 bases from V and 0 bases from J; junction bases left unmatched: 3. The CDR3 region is CASSLLGGANTGELFF. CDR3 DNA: TGTGCCAGCAGCTTATTAGGGGGCGCGAACACCGGGGAGCTGTTTTTT.

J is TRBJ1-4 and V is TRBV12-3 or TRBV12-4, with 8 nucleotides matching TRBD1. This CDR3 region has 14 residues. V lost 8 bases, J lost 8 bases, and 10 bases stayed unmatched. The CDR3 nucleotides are TGTGCCAGCTCCAAGACAGGGGAAAGGGAAAAACTGTTTTTT. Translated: CASSKTGEREKLFF.

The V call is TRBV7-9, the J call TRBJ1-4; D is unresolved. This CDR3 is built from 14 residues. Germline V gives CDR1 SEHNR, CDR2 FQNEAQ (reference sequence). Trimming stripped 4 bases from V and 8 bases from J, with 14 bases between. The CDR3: CASSSDPRQEKLFF. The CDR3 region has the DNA TGTGCCAGCAGCTCCGACCCAAGGCAGGAAAAACTGTTTTTT.

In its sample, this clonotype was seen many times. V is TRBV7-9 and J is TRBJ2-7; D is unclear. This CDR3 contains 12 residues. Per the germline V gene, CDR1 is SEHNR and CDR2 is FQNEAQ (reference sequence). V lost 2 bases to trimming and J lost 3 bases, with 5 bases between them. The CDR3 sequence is CASSLTSYEQYF. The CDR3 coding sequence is TGTGCCAGCAGCTTAACAAGCTACGAGCAGTACTTC.

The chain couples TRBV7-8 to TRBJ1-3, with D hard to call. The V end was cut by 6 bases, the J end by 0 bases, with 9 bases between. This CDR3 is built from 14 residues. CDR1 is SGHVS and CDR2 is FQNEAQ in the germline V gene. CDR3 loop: CASSLHSSGNTIYF. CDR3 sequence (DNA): TGTGCCAGCAGTCTTCATAGCTCTGGAAACACCATATATTTT.

DNA for the CDR3: TGTGCCACTCCCGTCAAGGGGTCCTACAATGAGCAGTTCTTC. Translating gives CATPVKGSYNEQFF. The gene calls are TRBV24-1 and TRBJ2-1, with a possible D match to TRBD1 (5 bases). The ends were cut back, 10 bases at V and 1 base at J, with 13 bases in the middle. This CDR3 spans 14 amino acids. From germline, CDR1 is KGHDR and CDR2 SFDVKD.

In nucleotides, the CDR3 is TGTGCCACCAGCAGAGCGATCGGAATGGCTGAAGCTTTCTTT. Protein sequence: CATSRAIGMAEAFF. This chain joins TRBV15 and TRBJ1-1, with D hard to call. V was cut by 1 base and J by 6 bases, with 12 bases left in between. There are 14 residues in the CDR3. Germline values: CDR1 LNHNV, CDR2 YYDKDF (reference sequence).

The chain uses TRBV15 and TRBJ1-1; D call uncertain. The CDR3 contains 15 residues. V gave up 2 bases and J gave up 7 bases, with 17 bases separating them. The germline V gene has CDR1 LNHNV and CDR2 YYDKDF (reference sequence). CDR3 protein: CATSRNSIGQSEAFF. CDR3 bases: TGTGCCACCAGCAGAAATTCGATAGGGCAAAGTGAAGCTTTCTTT.

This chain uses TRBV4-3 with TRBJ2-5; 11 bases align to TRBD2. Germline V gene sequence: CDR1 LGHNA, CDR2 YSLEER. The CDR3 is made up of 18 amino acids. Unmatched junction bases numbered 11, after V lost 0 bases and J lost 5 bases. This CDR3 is CASSQETSGRYRAETQYF. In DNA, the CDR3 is TGCGCCAGCAGCCAAGAAACTAGCGGGAGATATAGAGCGGAGACCCAGTACTTC.

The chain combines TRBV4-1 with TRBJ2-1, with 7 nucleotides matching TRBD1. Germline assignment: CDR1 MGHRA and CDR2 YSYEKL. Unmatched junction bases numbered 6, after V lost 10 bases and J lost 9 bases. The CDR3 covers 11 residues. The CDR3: CATRDSGEQFF. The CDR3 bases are TGCGCCACCAGGGACAGCGGTGAGCAGTTCTTC.

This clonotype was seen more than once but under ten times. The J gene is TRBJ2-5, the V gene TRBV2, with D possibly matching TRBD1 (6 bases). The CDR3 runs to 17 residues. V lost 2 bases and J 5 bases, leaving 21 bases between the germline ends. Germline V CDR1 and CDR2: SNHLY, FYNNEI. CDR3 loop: CASSESGRGPRGETQYF. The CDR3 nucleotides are TGTGCCAGCAGTGAATCCGGCAGGGGTCCCCGTGGCGAGACCCAGTACTTC.

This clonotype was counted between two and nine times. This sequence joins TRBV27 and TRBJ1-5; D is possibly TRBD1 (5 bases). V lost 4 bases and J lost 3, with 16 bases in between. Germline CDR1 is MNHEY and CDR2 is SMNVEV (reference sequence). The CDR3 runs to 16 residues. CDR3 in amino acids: CASSSWGRFSNQPQHF. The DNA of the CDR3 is TGTGCCAGCAGTTCCTGGGGCAGGTTTTCCAATCAGCCCCAGCATTTT.

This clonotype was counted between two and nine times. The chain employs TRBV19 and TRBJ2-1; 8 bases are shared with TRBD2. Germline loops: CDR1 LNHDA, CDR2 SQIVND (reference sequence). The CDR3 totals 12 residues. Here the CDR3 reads CAVGGVRSEQFF. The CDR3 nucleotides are TGTGCAGTCGGGGGGGTTAGGAGTGAGCAGTTCTTC.

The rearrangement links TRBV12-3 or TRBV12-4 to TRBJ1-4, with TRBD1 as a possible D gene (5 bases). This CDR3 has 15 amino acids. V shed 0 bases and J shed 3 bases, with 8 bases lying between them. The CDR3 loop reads CASSLARGSNEKLFF. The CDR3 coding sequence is TGTGCCAGCAGTTTAGCTAGGGGATCTAATGAAAAACTGTTTTTT.

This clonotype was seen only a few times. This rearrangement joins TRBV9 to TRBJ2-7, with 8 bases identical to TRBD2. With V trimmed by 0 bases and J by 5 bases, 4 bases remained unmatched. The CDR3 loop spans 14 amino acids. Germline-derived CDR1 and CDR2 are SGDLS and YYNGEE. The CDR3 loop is CASSVDGTRNEQYF. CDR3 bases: TGTGCCAGCAGCGTAGATGGGACTAGGAACGAGCAGTACTTC.

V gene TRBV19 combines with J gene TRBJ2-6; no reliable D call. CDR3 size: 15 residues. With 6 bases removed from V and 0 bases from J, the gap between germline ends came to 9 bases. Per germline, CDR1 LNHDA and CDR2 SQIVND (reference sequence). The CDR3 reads CASSYYSSGANVLTF. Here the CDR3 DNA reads TGTGCCAGTAGCTACTATTCCTCTGGGGCCAACGTCCTGACTTTC.

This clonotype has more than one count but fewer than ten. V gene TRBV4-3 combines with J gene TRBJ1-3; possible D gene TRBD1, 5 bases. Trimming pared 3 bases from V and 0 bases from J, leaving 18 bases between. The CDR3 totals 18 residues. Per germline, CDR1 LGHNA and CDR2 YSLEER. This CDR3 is CASSQGTPRVASGNTIYF. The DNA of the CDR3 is TGCGCCAGCAGCCAGGGGACTCCCCGGGTGGCCTCTGGAAACACCATATATTTT.

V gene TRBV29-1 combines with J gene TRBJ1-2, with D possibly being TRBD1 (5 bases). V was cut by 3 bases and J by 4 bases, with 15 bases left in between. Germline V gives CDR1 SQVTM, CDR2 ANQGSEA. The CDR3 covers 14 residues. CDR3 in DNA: TGCAGCGTTGATGGCAGGGAAGGATTCTATGGCTACACCTTC. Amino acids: CSVDGREGFYGYTF.

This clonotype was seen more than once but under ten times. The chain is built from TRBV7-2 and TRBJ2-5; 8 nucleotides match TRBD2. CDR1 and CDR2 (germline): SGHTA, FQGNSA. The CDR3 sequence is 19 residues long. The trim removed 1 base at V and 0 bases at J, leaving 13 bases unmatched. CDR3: CASSLEWAGVAGNQETQYF. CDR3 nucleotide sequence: TGTGCCAGCAGCTTAGAGTGGGCGGGGGTAGCGGGAAACCAAGAGACCCAGTACTTC.

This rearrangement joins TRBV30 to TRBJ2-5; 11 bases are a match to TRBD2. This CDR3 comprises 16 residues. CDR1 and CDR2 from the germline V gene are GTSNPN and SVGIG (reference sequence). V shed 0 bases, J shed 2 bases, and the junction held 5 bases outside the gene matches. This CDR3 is CAWSVRTSGLQETQYF. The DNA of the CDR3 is TGTGCCTGGAGTGTCCGGACTAGCGGGTTACAAGAGACCCAGTACTTC.

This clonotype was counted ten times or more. The DNA for the CDR3 is TGTGCCAGCGGCCAAGGGGGAAATGAAAAACTGTTTTTT. This gives the protein CASGQGGNEKLFF. The V and J genes are TRBV7-3 and TRBJ1-4; D is perhaps TRBD1 (6 bases). CDR3 length equals 13 residues. Germline CDR1 SGHTA, CDR2 FQGTGA. V was shortened by 8 bases and J by 5 bases, with 12 bases between the two germline ends.

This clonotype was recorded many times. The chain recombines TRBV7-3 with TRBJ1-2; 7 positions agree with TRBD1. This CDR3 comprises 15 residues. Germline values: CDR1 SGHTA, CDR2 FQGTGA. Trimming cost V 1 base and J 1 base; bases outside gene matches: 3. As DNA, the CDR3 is TGTGCCAGCAGCTTAAGTGGGACAGATAACTATGGCTACACCTTC. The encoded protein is CASSLSGTDNYGYTF.

The CDR3 DNA is TGTGCCAGTAGTATAGGCACTAGCGGGAGCTCCTACGAGCAGTACTTC. This gives the protein CASSIGTSGSSYEQYF. This sequence joins TRBV19 and TRBJ2-7, with 11 positions matching TRBD2. With 1 base clipped from V and 0 bases from J, the junction kept 2 bases outside the gene matches. Germline CDR1 reads LNHDA; CDR2 reads SQIVND (reference sequence). The CDR3 contains 16 residues. Filled out from reference TRBV19 and TRBJ2-7, the complete variable domain reads DGGITQSPKYLFRKEGQNVTLSCEQNLNHDAMYWYRQDPGQGLRLIYYSQIVNDFQKGDIAEGYSVSREKKESFPLTVTSAQKNPTAFYLCASSIGTSGSSYEQYFGPGTRLTVT.

CDR3 nucleotides: TGTGCCAGCAGCCTAGCGGAAAACTCCTACGAGCAGTACTTC. Its protein is CASSLAENSYEQYF. J is TRBJ2-7 and V is TRBV2; 7 nucleotides match TRBD2. The CDR3 is 14 amino acids. Trimming took 6 bases from V and 0 from J; bases not matched to a gene: 5. Germline CDR1 and CDR2: SNHLY and FYNNEI.

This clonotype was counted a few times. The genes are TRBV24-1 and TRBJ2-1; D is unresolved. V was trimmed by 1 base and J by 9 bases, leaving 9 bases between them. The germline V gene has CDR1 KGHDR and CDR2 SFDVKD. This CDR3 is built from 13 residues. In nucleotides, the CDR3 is TGTGCCACCAGTGATTTAGATACGGTTGAGCAGTTCTTC. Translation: CATSDLDTVEQFF.

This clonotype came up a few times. The CDR3 nucleotides are TGTGCCAGTAGTAGCGGGATACGAAATGAGCAGTTCTTC. Translation: CASSSGIRNEQFF. The chain has TRBV19 and TRBJ2-1, with D perhaps matching TRBD2 (6 bases). The germline CDR1 and CDR2 sequences are LNHDA and SQIVND (reference sequence). With 4 bases removed from V and 7 bases from J, the gap between germline ends came to 11 bases. This CDR3 contains 13 residues.

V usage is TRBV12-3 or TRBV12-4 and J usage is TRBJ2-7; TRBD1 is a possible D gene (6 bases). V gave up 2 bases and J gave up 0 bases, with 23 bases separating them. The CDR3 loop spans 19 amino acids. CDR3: CASSLSGTRMSEYSYEQYF. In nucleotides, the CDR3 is TGTGCCAGCAGTTTAAGTGGGACACGAATGAGCGAATACTCCTACGAGCAGTACTTC.